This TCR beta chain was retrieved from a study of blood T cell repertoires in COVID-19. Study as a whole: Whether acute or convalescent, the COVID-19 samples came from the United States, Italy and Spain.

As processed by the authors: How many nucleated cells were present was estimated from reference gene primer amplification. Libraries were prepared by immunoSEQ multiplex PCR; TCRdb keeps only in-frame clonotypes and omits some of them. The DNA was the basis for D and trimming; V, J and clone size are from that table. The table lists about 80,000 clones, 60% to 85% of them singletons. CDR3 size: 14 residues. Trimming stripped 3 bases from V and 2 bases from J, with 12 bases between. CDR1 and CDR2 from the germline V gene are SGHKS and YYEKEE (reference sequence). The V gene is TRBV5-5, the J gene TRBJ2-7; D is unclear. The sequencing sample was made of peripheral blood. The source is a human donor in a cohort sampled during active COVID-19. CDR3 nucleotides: TGTGCCAGCAGCTGGGCGCCTGCTACCTACGAGCAGTACTTC. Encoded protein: CASSWAPATYEQYF.